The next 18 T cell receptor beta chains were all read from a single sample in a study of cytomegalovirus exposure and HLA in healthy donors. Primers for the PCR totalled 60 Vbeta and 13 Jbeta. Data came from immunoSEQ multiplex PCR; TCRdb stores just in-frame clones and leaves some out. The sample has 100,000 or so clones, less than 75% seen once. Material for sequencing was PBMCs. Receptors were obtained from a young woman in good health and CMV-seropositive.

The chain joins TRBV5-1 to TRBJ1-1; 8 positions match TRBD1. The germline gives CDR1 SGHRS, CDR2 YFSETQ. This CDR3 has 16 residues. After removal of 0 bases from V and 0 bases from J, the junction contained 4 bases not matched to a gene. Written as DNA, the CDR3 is TGCGCCAGCAGCTTGGGTGCGACAGGGGTGAACACTGAAGCTTTCTTT. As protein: CASSLGATGVNTEAFF.

The CDR3 loop is CASSFTTGVSNQPQHF. CDR3 coding DNA: TGTGCCAGCAGTTTTACGACAGGGGTAAGCAATCAGCCCCAGCATTTT. The genes are TRBV27 and TRBJ1-5, with 8 bases fitting TRBD1. Germline values: CDR1 MNHEY, CDR2 SMNVEV (reference sequence). The CDR3 consists of 16 residues. V was pared by 3 bases and J by 1 base, with 5 bases of the junction left unmatched.

The CDR3 DNA reads TGCAGCGTTGTAGGGGCAGGCTATGGCTACACCTTC. Protein sequence: CSVVGAGYGYTF. This chain links TRBV29-1 with TRBJ1-2; tentatively, D is TRBD1 (5 bases). The CDR3 length is 12 residues. V lost 4 bases to trimming and J lost 4 bases, with 10 bases between them. Germline V gene lookup returns CDR1 SQVTM and CDR2 ANQGSEA.

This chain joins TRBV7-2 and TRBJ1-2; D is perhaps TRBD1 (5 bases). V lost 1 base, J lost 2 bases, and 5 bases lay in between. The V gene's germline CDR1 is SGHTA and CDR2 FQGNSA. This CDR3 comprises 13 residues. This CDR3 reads CASSLGQNYGYTF. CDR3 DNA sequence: TGTGCCAGCAGCTTAGGACAGAACTATGGCTACACCTTC.

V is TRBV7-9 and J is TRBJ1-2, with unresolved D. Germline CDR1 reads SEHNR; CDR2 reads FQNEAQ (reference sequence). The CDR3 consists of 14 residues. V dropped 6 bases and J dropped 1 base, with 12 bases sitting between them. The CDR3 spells CASSNYGNNYGYTF. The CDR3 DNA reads TGTGCCAGCAGTAACTACGGAAATAACTATGGCTACACCTTC.

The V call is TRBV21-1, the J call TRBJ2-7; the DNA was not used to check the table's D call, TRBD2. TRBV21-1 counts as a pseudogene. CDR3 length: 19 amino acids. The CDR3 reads CASSDSGQRGGVGNYEQYF. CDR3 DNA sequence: TGTGCCAGCAGCGATTCAGGACAGAGGGGGGGTGTGGGAAACTACGAGCAGTACTTC.

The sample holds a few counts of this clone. The CDR3 DNA follows: TGTGCCAGCAGCTTAGATACTGAGCGGGACACCGGGGAGCTGTTTTTT. Translation: CASSLDTERDTGELFF. The chain uses TRBV11-2 and TRBJ2-2; D might be TRBD2 (6 bases). The CDR3 is 16 amino acids. The germline V gene has CDR1 SGHAT and CDR2 FQNNGV. V shed 0 bases and J shed 3 bases, with 11 bases lying between them. The whole variable domain, remainder taken from reference TRBV11-2 and TRBJ2-2, is EAGVAQSPRYKIIEKRQSVAFWCNPISGHATLYWYQQILGQGPKLLIQFQNNGVVDDSQLPKDRFSAERLKGVDSTLKIQPAKLEDSAVYLCASSLDTERDTGELFFGEGSRLTVL.

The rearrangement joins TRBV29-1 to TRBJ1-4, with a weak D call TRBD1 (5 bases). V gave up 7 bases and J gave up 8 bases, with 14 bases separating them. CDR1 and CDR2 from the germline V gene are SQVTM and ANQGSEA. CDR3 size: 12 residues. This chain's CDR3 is CSALIGGEKLFF. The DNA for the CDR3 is TGCAGCGCCCTTATCGGGGGGGAAAAACTGTTTTTT.

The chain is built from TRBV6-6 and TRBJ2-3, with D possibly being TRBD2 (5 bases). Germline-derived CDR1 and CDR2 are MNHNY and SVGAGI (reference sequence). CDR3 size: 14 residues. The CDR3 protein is CPLSPSRGTDTQYF. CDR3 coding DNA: TGTCCCCTATCACCCTCGAGGGGCACAGATACGCAGTATTTT.

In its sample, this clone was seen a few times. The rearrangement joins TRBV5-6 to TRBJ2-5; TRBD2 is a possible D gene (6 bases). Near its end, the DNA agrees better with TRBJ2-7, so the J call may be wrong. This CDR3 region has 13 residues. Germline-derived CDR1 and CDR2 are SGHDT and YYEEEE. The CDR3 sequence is CASSFGGPGEQYF. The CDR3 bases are TGTGCCAGCAGCTTCGGGGGACCCGGCGAGCAGTACTTC.

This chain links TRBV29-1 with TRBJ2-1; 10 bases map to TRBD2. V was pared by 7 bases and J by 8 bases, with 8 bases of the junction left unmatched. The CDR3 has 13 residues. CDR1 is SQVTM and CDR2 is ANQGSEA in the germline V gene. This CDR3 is CSGGSGGADEQFF. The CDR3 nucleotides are TGCAGCGGGGGGAGCGGGGGGGCTGATGAGCAGTTCTTC.

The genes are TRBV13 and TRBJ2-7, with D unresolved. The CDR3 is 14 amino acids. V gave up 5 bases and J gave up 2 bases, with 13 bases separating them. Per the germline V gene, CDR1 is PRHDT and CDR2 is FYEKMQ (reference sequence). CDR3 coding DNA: TGTGCCAGCAGCCCAATACAGCAACCCTACGAGCAGTACTTC. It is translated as CASSPIQQPYEQYF.

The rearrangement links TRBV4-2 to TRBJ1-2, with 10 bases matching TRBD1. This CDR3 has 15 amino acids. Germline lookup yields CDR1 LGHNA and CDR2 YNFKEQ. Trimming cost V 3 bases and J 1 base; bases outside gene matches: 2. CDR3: CASSHGQGDNYGYTF. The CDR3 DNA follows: TGTGCCAGCAGCCACGGACAGGGGGATAACTATGGCTACACCTTC.

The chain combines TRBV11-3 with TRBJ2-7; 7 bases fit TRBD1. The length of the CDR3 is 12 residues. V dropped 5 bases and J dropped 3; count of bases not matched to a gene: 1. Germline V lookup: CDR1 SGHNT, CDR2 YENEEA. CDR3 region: CASSGTVYEQYF. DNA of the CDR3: TGTGCCAGCAGCGGGACAGTCTACGAGCAGTACTTC. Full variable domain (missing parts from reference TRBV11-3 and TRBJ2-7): EAGVVQSPRYKIIEKKQPVAFWCNPISGHNTLYWYLQNLGQGPELLIRYENEEAVDDSQLPKDRFSAERLKGVDSTLKIQPAELGDSAVYLCASSGTVYEQYFGPGTRLTVT.

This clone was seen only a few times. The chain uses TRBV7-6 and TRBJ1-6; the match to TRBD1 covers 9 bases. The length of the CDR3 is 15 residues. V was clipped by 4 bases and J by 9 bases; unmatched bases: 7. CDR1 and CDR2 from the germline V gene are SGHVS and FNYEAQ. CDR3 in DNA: TGTGCCAGCAGCTGGACCGGGACAGGGACTTCACCCCTCCACTTT. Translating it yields CASSWTGTGTSPLHF.

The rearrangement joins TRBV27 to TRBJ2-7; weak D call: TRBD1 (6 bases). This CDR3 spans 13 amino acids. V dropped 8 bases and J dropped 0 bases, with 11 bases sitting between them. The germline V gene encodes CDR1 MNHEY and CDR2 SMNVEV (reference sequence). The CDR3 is CASSGQSSYEQYF. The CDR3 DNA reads TGTGCCAGCTCCGGACAGAGCTCCTACGAGCAGTACTTC.

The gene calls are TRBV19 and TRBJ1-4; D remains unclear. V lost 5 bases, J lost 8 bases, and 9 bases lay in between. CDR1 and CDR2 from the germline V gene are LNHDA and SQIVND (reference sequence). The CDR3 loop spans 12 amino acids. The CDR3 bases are TGTGCCAGTAGTGAGATACGGGAAAAACTGTTTTTT. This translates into CASSEIREKLFF.

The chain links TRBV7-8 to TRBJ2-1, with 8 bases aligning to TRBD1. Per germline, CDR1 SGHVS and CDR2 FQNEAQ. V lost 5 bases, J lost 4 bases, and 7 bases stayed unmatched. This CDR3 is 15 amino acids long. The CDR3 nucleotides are TGTGCCAGCAGCCCCCGGGACAGGCAATACAATGAGCAGTTCTTC. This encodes CASSPRDRQYNEQFF.